The 31 T cell receptor beta chains in this list originate from one sample, sequenced in a study of high-grade serous ovarian cancer treatment subgroups. Data came from immunoSEQ multiplex PCR; TCRdb stores just in-frame clones and leaves some out. The profile covers some 3,000 clones, with roughly 60% appearing a single time and 9.7% taken by the ten largest. The tumor samples were collected prior to definitive surgery or chemotherapy. The specimen was tumor tissue. These receptors were taken from a human donor with high-grade serous ovarian cancer.

This clone appeared a few times. The V and J genes are TRBV7-6 and TRBJ1-5, with 10 bases matching TRBD1. Per germline, CDR1 SGHVS and CDR2 FNYEAQ. This CDR3 has 15 residues. Trimming cost V 4 bases and J 7 bases; bases outside gene matches: 7. In nucleotides, the CDR3 is TGTGCCAGCAGCTCGGACAGGGGGAGATGGCAGCCCCAGCATTTT. It specifies CASSSDRGRWQPQHF.

This rearrangement joins TRBV5-1 to TRBJ2-1, with TRBD2 matching over 8 bases. The CDR3 is 15 amino acids. Losses at the gene ends were 0 bases for V and 4 bases for J; bases not matched to a gene: 3. Germline values: CDR1 SGHRS, CDR2 YFSETQ. The CDR3 sequence is CASSLASSGYNEQFF. The CDR3, as DNA: TGCGCCAGCAGCTTGGCTTCTAGCGGGTACAATGAGCAGTTCTTC.

The chain uses TRBV5-4 and TRBJ2-5, with 14 bases matching TRBD2. With V trimmed by 5 bases and J by 4 bases, 13 bases remained unmatched. Germline lookup yields CDR1 SGHNT and CDR2 YYREEE (reference sequence). CDR3 length: 18 amino acids. This CDR3 reads CASRPKRLAGGPPETQYF. In DNA form, the CDR3 reads TGTGCCAGCAGACCAAAGAGACTAGCGGGAGGGCCCCCAGAGACCCAGTACTTC.

The chain uses TRBV28 and TRBJ2-2, with TRBD1 identical over 10 bases. Germline CDR1 reads MDHEN; CDR2 reads SYDVKM. Trimming took 6 bases from V and 1 from J; bases not matched to a gene: 11. This CDR3 region has 18 residues. The CDR3 DNA sequence: TGTGCCAGCAGCTTACAAGACAGGGGGCTTAAGAACACCGGGGAGCTGTTTTTT. Translated: CASSLQDRGLKNTGELFF.

This chain connects TRBV27 to TRBJ2-5; the match to TRBD1 covers 10 bases. Near its end, the DNA agrees better with TRBJ2-7, so the J call may be wrong. CDR1 is MNHEY, CDR2 SMNVEV, per germline (reference sequence). The CDR3 is made up of 14 amino acids. As DNA, the CDR3 is TGTGCCAGCAGAGACGGGACAGGGGATCCCGAGCAGTACTTC. It encodes CASRDGTGDPEQYF.

V gene TRBV19 combines with J gene TRBJ2-1; D might be TRBD2 (6 bases). V shed 9 bases and J shed 9 bases, with 15 bases lying between them. Germline CDR1 reads LNHDA; CDR2 reads SQIVND (reference sequence). The CDR3 loop spans 12 amino acids. CDR3 coding DNA: TGTGCCAGCTCATGGGGGGTTGCTGAGCAGTTCTTC. Translated, it gives CASSWGVAEQFF. The complete variable domain, with remaining parts taken from reference TRBV19 and TRBJ2-1, reads DGGITQSPKYLFRKEGQNVTLSCEQNLNHDAMYWYRQDPGQGLRLIYYSQIVNDFQKGDIAEGYSVSREKKESFPLTVTSAQKNPTAFYLCASSWGVAEQFFGPGTRLTVL.

The CDR3 DNA is TGTGCCACCGCTGGAGGGACTAGCGGGAGAACAGATACGCAGTATTTT. It codes for CATAGGTSGRTDTQYF. The rearrangement joins TRBV15 to TRBJ2-3; TRBD2 matches 14 bases. CDR1 is LNHNV and CDR2 is YYDKDF in the germline V gene (reference sequence). Losses at the gene ends were 8 bases for V and 3 bases for J; bases not matched to a gene: 7. The CDR3 contains 16 residues.

The chain carries TRBV5-4 and TRBJ1-3, with D possibly matching TRBD1 (5 bases). From germline, CDR1 is SGHNT and CDR2 YYREEE (reference sequence). V lost 0 bases, J lost 0 bases, and 10 bases lay in between. The CDR3 is 16 residues long. The CDR3: CASSLEQVPSGNTIYF. As DNA, the CDR3 is TGTGCCAGCAGCTTGGAACAGGTGCCCTCTGGAAACACCATATATTTT.

The gene calls are TRBV28 and TRBJ2-5, with 16 bases that match TRBD2. Per germline, CDR1 MDHEN and CDR2 SYDVKM. V trimming: 6 bases; J trimming: 4 bases; junction bases outside the gene matches: 2. The CDR3 is 15 amino acids. CDR3 in amino acids: CASRGLAGGGETQYF. The CDR3 DNA reads as TGTGCCAGCAGGGGACTAGCGGGAGGGGGAGAGACCCAGTACTTC.

The genes are TRBV19 and TRBJ2-1, with 11 bases aligning to TRBD2. J was trimmed by 7 bases and V by 4 bases; bases with no gene match: 9. CDR3 length: 16 amino acids. Looked up from germline, CDR1 is LNHDA and CDR2 is SQIVND (reference sequence). In DNA, the CDR3 is TGTGCCAGTAGTACCGTAGCGGGAGGGGTGAAGAATGAGCAGTTCTTC. Its translation: CASSTVAGGVKNEQFF.

The chain joins TRBV21-1 to TRBJ2-5. The J call is in doubt because the DNA end fits TRBJ2-7 better. TRBV21-1 is a known pseudogene. This CDR3 is 12 amino acids long. The CDR3 region is CASSKGGDEQYF. In DNA form, the CDR3 reads TGTGCCAGCAGCAAAGGAGGGGACGAGCAGTACTTC.

By share, this clone counts as large. The rearrangement links TRBV13 to TRBJ1-1; D not resolved. Per the germline V gene, CDR1 is PRHDT and CDR2 is FYEKMQ (reference sequence). The V end was cut by 3 bases, the J end by 0 bases, with 8 bases between. The CDR3 sequence is 14 residues long. The CDR3 nucleotides are TGTGCCAGCAGCTTGAACAGCATGAACACTGAAGCTTTCTTT. Amino acids: CASSLNSMNTEAFF.

The J gene is TRBJ1-2, the V gene TRBV5-1; 7 nucleotides agree with TRBD1. V gave up 0 bases and J gave up 4 bases; unmatched junction bases: 6. This CDR3 has 15 amino acids. Germline lookup yields CDR1 SGHRS and CDR2 YFSETQ. CDR3 DNA: TGCGCCAGCAGCTTGGGGGCAGGGGGACCCTATGGCTACACCTTC. It is translated as CASSLGAGGPYGYTF.

CDR3 residues: CASSSRQGGSPLHF. CDR3 DNA sequence: TGTGCCAGTAGCTCCCGACAGGGAGGTTCACCCCTCCACTTT. The chain uses TRBV19 and TRBJ1-6; 7 nucleotides align to TRBD1. The CDR3 is made up of 14 amino acids. CDR1 and CDR2 from the germline V gene are LNHDA and SQIVND (reference sequence). Germline trimming cut 6 bases from V and 9 bases from J; bases unmatched to any gene: 8.

The chain joins TRBV29-1 to TRBJ2-5; D uncertain. Per the germline V gene, CDR1 is SQVTM and CDR2 is ANQGSEA. V dropped 5 bases and J dropped 5 bases, with 12 bases sitting between them. This CDR3 spans 12 amino acids. DNA for the CDR3: TGCAGCGTTCGTCTACCGTCCGAGACCCAGTACTTC. Translation: CSVRLPSETQYF. Looking up the rest from reference TRBV29-1 and TRBJ2-5 gives the full variable domain: SAVISQKPSRDICQRGTSLTIQCQVDSQVTMMFWYRQQPGQSLTLIATANQGSEATYESGFVIDKFPISRPNLTFSTLTVSNMSPEDSSIYLCSVRLPSETQYFGPGTRLLVL.

CDR3 DNA sequence: TGTGCCAGCAGCTTATCCCCGGGGGGCGGTGGAAACACCATATATTTT. It is translated as CASSLSPGGGGNTIYF. The genes are TRBV7-3 and TRBJ1-3, with TRBD1 as a possible D gene (6 bases). Germline values: CDR1 SGHTA, CDR2 FQGTGA. This CDR3 has 16 amino acids. Trimming removed 2 bases from V and 3 bases from J, with 14 bases in between.

The chain joins TRBV7-2 to TRBJ1-6, with D maybe TRBD1 (6 bases). This CDR3 is 22 amino acids long. Trimming took off 0 bases at V and 0 bases at J, with 24 bases between the two ends. Germline V CDR1 and CDR2: SGHTA, FQGNSA. The CDR3 DNA sequence: TGTGCCAGCAGCTTAGCGCGTTCGCAGCTGAGGGGGTTTAGCTCCTATAATTCACCCCTCCACTTT. The encoded protein is CASSLARSQLRGFSSYNSPLHF.

CDR3 protein: CASSVGSLLINTEAFF. CDR3 nucleotides: TGTGCCAGCAGTGTTGGGTCTCTACTTATTAACACTGAAGCTTTCTTT. The genes are TRBV6-1 and TRBJ1-1; D unresolved. Germline V CDR1 and CDR2: MNHNS, SASEGT. V dropped 4 bases and J dropped 2 bases, with 17 bases sitting between them. The CDR3 is 16 amino acids.

This clone occurred once. This chain uses TRBV27 with TRBJ1-1; D is unresolved. V shed 7 bases and J shed 0 bases, with 21 bases lying between them. The CDR3 spans 17 residues. Germline CDR1 and CDR2: MNHEY and SMNVEV (reference sequence). The CDR3 sequence is CASKPETMRIMNTEAFF. DNA for the CDR3: TGTGCCAGCAAACCCGAAACGATGAGGATTATGAACACTGAAGCTTTCTTT.

The J gene is TRBJ1-1, the V gene TRBV7-2; unclear D gene. Trimming pared 5 bases from V and 5 bases from J, leaving 12 bases between. Germline V gene sequence: CDR1 SGHTA, CDR2 FQGNSA. The CDR3 spans 13 residues. The CDR3 region has the DNA TGTGCCAGCAGCCTCGACCCTGGGACTGAAGCTTTCTTT. This encodes CASSLDPGTEAFF.

This chain joins TRBV21-1 and TRBJ2-7; the D call in the table, TRBD2, was not verified against the DNA. TRBV21-1 is annotated as a pseudogene. The CDR3 length is 17 residues. Here the CDR3 DNA reads TGTGCCAGCAGCAAATATTTGAGGCTAGCGGGGTGTTACGAGCAGTACTTC. This sequence encodes CASSKYLRLAGCYEQYF.

The genes are TRBV19 and TRBJ2-1; 13 nucleotides align to TRBD2. Germline assignment: CDR1 LNHDA and CDR2 SQIVND (reference sequence). The CDR3 sequence is 13 residues long. Trimming at V came to 4 bases and at J to 9 bases, leaving 0 bases not matched to a gene. In DNA, the CDR3 is TGTGCCAGTAGTAGGACTAGCGGGAGTGAGCAGTTCTTC. Residues: CASSRTSGSEQFF.

This chain uses TRBV15 with TRBJ2-3; 9 positions agree with TRBD2. CDR1 is LNHNV, CDR2 YYDKDF, per germline (reference sequence). The CDR3 sequence is 17 residues long. After removal of 0 bases from V and 3 bases from J, the junction contained 7 bases not matched to a gene. The CDR3 reads CATSRDSLAGRTDTQYF. The CDR3 DNA sequence: TGTGCCACCAGCAGAGATAGCCTAGCGGGGAGGACAGATACGCAGTATTTT. The variable domain in full, with the rest retrieved from reference TRBV15 and TRBJ2-3, is DAMVIQNPRYQVTQFGKPVTLSCSQTLNHNVMYWYQQKSSQAPKLLFHYYDKDFNNEADTPDNFQSRRPNTSFCFLDIRSPGLGDTAMYLCATSRDSLAGRTDTQYFGPGTRLTVL.

This chain's CDR3 is CASSPQQGRGDTQYF. For the CDR3, the DNA is TGTGCCAGCAGTCCCCAACAGGGGCGAGGGGATACGCAGTATTTT. This chain links TRBV27 with TRBJ2-3; 7 nucleotides agree with TRBD1. The CDR3 length is 15 residues. V was clipped by 5 bases and J by 6 bases; unmatched bases: 11. Germline V gene sequence: CDR1 MNHEY, CDR2 SMNVEV (reference sequence).

This clone was seen a few times. The V call is TRBV6-1, the J call TRBJ2-7, with TRBD1 identical over 11 bases. The V and J ends lost 7 bases and 2 bases, in that order; junction bases with no gene match: 4. The germline V gene encodes CDR1 MNHNS and CDR2 SASEGT. This CDR3 region has 14 residues. In DNA form, the CDR3 reads TGTGCCAGCACCCGGGGACAGGGGGCCTACGAGCAGTACTTC. Residues: CASTRGQGAYEQYF.

This chain links TRBV5-5 with TRBJ2-1; D is uncertain. The V gene's germline CDR1 is SGHKS and CDR2 YYEKEE (reference sequence). The CDR3 covers 13 residues. V lost 0 bases and J 4 bases, leaving 5 bases between the germline ends. CDR3: CASSLASYNEQFF. The CDR3 DNA sequence: TGTGCCAGCAGCTTGGCGTCTTACAATGAGCAGTTCTTC.

The V and J genes are TRBV19 and TRBJ1-5; maybe TRBD1 (5 bases). The CDR3 length is 12 residues. Looked up from germline, CDR1 is LNHDA and CDR2 is SQIVND (reference sequence). V was clipped by 6 bases and J by 9 bases, with 12 bases between them. CDR3: CASSFRESPQHF. DNA of the CDR3: TGTGCCAGTAGCTTCAGGGAGTCGCCCCAGCATTTT.

The chain joins TRBV6-1 to TRBJ2-5; TRBD1 matches 8 bases. The germline V gene encodes CDR1 MNHNS and CDR2 SASEGT. CDR3 length: 14 amino acids. The ends lost 7 bases at V and 11 bases at J; junction bases unmatched: 15. DNA for the CDR3: TGTGCCAGCACCCCACCGGACAGGGTTGGGGAGCAGTACTTC. It yields the protein CASTPPDRVGEQYF.

This chain links TRBV30 with TRBJ2-2; 9 nucleotides align to TRBD2. This CDR3 spans 16 amino acids. The ends lost 1 base at V and 2 bases at J; junction bases unmatched: 5. Germline V gene lookup returns CDR1 GTSNPN and CDR2 SVGIG (reference sequence). The CDR3 sequence is CAWSGAGGPNTGELFF. The CDR3 nucleotides read TGTGCCTGGAGTGGTGCGGGAGGGCCTAACACCGGGGAGCTGTTTTTT. The whole variable domain, remainder taken from reference TRBV30 and TRBJ2-2, is SQTIHQWPATLVQPVGSPLSLECTVEGTSNPNLYWYRQAAGRGLQLLFYSVGIGQISSEVPQNLSASRPQDRQFILSSKKLLLSDSGFYLCAWSGAGGPNTGELFFGEGSRLTVL.

This clone was observed a handful of times. The V and J genes are TRBV29-1 and TRBJ1-1; D gene ambiguous. Germline lookup yields CDR1 SQVTM and CDR2 ANQGSEA. Trimming cost V 7 bases and J 1 base, with 7 bases left between them. CDR3 length: 11 residues. The chain's CDR3 is CSGTENTEAFF. The CDR3 DNA reads as TGCAGCGGCACAGAGAACACTGAAGCTTTCTTT.

This clone was counted only a few times. The gene calls are TRBV7-3 and TRBJ2-2; D perhaps matches TRBD1 (5 bases). The V end was cut by 5 bases, the J end by 11 bases, with 15 bases between. The V gene's germline CDR1 is SGHTA and CDR2 FQGTGA. The CDR3 loop spans 13 amino acids. DNA of the CDR3: TGTGCCAGCAGCCCGCCGGGTGGGGCTGAGCTGTTTTTT. Its protein product is CASSPPGGAELFF.